Detailed here is one TCR beta chain. The V gene lost 3 bases and the J gene lost 0 bases, with 12 bases spanning the gap. The CDR3 is made up of 16 amino acids. Germline V gene lookup returns CDR1 MDHEN and CDR2 SYDVKM. Repertoires were generated with immunoSEQ multiplex PCR, while TCRdb's copy carries only in-frame clones and drops some. This table holds 30,000 to 35,000 clones, around 95% found once. Tuberculin skin test and IGRA determined adolescents' latent tuberculosis status at entry. This entry belongs to a study of T cells in tuberculosis. Study context: IGRA-negative adolescents, IGRA-positive adolescents with latent tuberculosis and adults with active tuberculosis formed this South African cohort.

The gene calls are TRBV28 and TRBJ1-3; D possibly corresponds to TRBD1 (6 bases). What was sequenced was PBMCs. The source is a donor between 10 and 35 years old with latent tuberculosis or without tuberculosis infection. CDR3 DNA: TGTGCCAGCAGTTTGGGCAGAGGGGGCTCTGGAAACACCATATATTTT. This sequence encodes CASSLGRGGSGNTIYF.